This TCR beta chain derives from a study of T-cell reconstitution after alpha-beta-depleted transplantation in children. This clonotype was seen many times. V was pared by 5 bases and J by 7 bases, with 7 bases of the junction left unmatched. CDR3 length: 15 residues. Germline CDR1 reads DFQATT; CDR2 reads SNEGSKA (reference sequence). Unique molecular identifiers were used in preparing the TCRbeta library. TCRdb used MiXCR to reprocess the PCR reads, holding one entry per CDR3 protein. This sample has roughly 400,000 distinct CDR3 sequences, with around 20% found just once. The sequence came from a human donor who donated a stem cell graft to a child with acute myeloid leukemia. The material was PBMCs from the stem cell graft donor, obtained from the stem cell graft. The chain carries TRBV20-1 and TRBJ2-1; 14 bases match TRBD2. Here the CDR3 DNA reads TGCAGTGCTCGCGGGACTAGCGGGAGTCGGAATGAGCAGTTCTTC. This sequence encodes CSARGTSGSRNEQFF.